This paragraph covers one TCR beta chain sequence. This CDR3 has 14 amino acids. Deletions cut 3 bases from V and 2 bases from J, with 12 bases between. Germline V CDR1 and CDR2: SGHRS, YFSETQ. Researchers took RNA transcripts and amplified the TCR beta CDR3 regions from them. Initially, a first-round RT-PCR of the TCR CDR3 employed the HTBI primer set. One entry per CDR3 protein results from TCRdb running MiXCR on the multiplex PCR reads. Of about 640,000 distinct CDR3 sequences listed, under 25% were seen once; the top ten hold under 35%. The sample is drawn from a study of T cells in Graves' hyperthyroidism and ophthalmopathy.

The sequencing input was blood. The TCR comes from a man aged 25 to 40 with Graves' ophthalmopathy. The rearrangement links TRBV5-1 to TRBJ2-7; a possible D gene is TRBD2 (5 bases). The CDR3 loop is CASSSGFQTYEQYF. CDR3 coding DNA: TGCGCCAGCAGCTCGGGATTTCAGACCTACGAGCAGTACTTC.